This is a list of T cell receptor beta chains from one sample in a study of T cell responses to AZD1222 COVID-19 vaccine. Sequencing used immunoSEQ multiplex PCR; TCRdb keeps in-frame clones, though not all of them. The table includes about 140,000 clones, roughly 88% detected once. This sample comprised peripheral blood, obtained 28 days after the second dose of the MenACWY control vaccine. All receptors derive from an adult who received the MenACWY meningococcal vaccine as a control. Both conserved end residues are part of each CDR3. A D gene is named only where the DNA matches it firmly. The size field is filled for only some rows; it gives once, few, many or a size class.

CASSQSRGDGYTF	TGCGCCAGCAGTCAATCTAGGGGTGATGGCTACACCTTC	NA	TRBJ1-2	TRBV23-1	NA
CAISGELAKNIQYF	TGTGCCATCAGCGGGGAGTTAGCCAAAAACATTCAGTACTTC	NA	TRBJ2-4	TRBV10-3	NA
CASSLLSGLETEAFF	TGTGCCAGCAGCTTACTATCAGGGCTGGAAACTGAAGCTTTCTTT	few	TRBJ1-1	TRBV7-9	NA
CASSPRGGSYNEQFF	TGTGCCAGTAGCCCTCGGGGCGGATCCTACAATGAGCAGTTCTTC	NA	TRBJ2-1	TRBV19	NA
CASGPGGSLSQETQYF	TGTGCTAGTGGTCCCGGGGGCTCCCTATCTCAAGAGACCCAGTACTTC	NA	TRBJ2-5	TRBV12-5	NA
CASSEFGTSENEQFF	TGTGCCAGCAGTGAGTTCGGGACTAGCGAGAATGAGCAGTTCTTC	NA	TRBJ2-1	TRBV2	TRBD2
CASRAHRGGYGYTF	TGTGCCAGCAGGGCCCACAGGGGAGGGTATGGCTACACCTTC	NA	TRBJ1-2	TRBV6-5	TRBD1
CASSLVSSNQPQHF	TGTGCCAGCAGCTTGGTCAGTAGCAATCAGCCCCAGCATTTT	NA	TRBJ1-5	TRBV5-5	NA
CASSLATTEAFF	TGTGCCAGCAGCTTAGCGACCACTGAAGCTTTCTTT	few	TRBJ1-1	TRBV7-2	NA
CAWRLQGRNTEAFF	TGTGCCTGGAGATTACAGGGGAGAAACACTGAAGCTTTCTTT	once	TRBJ1-1	TRBV30	TRBD1
CAGSSGSPFTYEQYF	TGTGCCGGAAGTTCGGGCAGCCCTTTCACCTACGAGCAGTACTTC	NA	TRBJ2-7	TRBV18	NA
CASSPGTGTVQPQHF	TGTGCCAGCAGCCCAGGGACAGGGACGGTCCAGCCCCAGCATTTT	NA	TRBJ1-5	TRBV7-8	TRBD1